The present T cell receptor (beta chain) was sequenced within a study of shared clonotypes between healthy human individuals. TCRdb's copy holds only in-frame clones and misses some; the assay was immunoSEQ multiplex PCR. The sample lists a few million clones, approximately 93% occurring once. This clone is a singleton in its sample. V lost 4 bases to trimming and J lost 2 bases; unmatched junction nucleotides: 5. From germline, CDR1 is MNHEY and CDR2 SMNVEV (reference sequence). The CDR3 loop spans 16 amino acids. Sequenced input: naive CD4+ T cells from PBMCs. Subset in this sample: CD45RA+ positively selected. The receptor was derived from a man aged 18 to 29 in good health. Some clones in this sample may be carry-over from other donors' samples. The chain joins TRBV27 to TRBJ2-7; 13 positions match TRBD2. Written as DNA, the CDR3 is TGTGCCAGCAGTTCGAGGACTAGCGGGGGCACCTACGAGCAGTACTTC. It specifies CASSSRTSGGTYEQYF.